This TCR beta chain was identified during a study of T cells in Graves' hyperthyroidism and ophthalmopathy. This clonotype has at least ten counts. The germline gives CDR1 SGHTA, CDR2 FQGNSA. Trimming took off 1 base at V and 5 bases at J, with 11 bases between the two ends. The CDR3 has 14 residues. The TCR beta CDR3 regions underwent amplification using RNA transcripts as the source. Using the HTBI primer set, a first-round RT-PCR was run on the TCR CDR3. TCRdb used MiXCR to reprocess the multiplex PCR reads, holding one entry per CDR3 protein. The sample includes over 700,000 distinct CDR3 sequences, 35% of them seen just once.

Sequenced: blood. The genes are TRBV7-2 and TRBJ1-2; no firm D call. This TCR was recovered from a woman in her forties with Graves' hyperthyroidism. CDR3 region: CASSLVDRPYGYTF. The CDR3 bases are TGTGCCAGCAGCTTAGTCGACCGCCCATATGGCTACACCTTC.